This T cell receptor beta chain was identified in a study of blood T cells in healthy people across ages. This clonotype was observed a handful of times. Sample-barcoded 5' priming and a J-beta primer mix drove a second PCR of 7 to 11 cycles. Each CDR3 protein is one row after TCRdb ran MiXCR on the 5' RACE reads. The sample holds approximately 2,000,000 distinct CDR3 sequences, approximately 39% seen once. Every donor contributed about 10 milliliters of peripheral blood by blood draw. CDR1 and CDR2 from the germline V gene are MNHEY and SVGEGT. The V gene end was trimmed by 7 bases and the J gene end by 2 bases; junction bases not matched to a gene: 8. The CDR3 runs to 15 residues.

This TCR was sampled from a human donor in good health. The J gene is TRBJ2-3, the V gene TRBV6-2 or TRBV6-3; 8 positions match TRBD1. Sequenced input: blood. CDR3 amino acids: CASIPQGASTDTQYF. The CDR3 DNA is TGTGCCAGCATTCCCCAGGGGGCTTCCACAGATACGCAGTATTTT.